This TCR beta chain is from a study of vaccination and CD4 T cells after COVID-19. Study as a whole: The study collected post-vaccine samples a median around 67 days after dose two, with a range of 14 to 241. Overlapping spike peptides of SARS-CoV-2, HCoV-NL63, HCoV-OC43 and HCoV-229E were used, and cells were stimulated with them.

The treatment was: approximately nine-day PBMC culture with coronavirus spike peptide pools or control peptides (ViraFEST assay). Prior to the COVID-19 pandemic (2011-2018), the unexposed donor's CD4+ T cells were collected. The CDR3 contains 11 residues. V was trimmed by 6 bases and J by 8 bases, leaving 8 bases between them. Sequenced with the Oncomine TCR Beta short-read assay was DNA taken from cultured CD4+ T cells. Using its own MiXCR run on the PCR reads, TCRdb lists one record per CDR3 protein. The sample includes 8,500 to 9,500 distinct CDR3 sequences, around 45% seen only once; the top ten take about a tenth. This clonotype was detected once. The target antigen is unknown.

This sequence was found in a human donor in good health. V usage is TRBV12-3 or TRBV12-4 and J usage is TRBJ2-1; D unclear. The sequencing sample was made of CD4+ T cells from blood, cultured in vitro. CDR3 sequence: CASRALDEQFF. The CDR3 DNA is TGTGCCAGCAGAGCCTTGGATGAGCAGTTCTTC.